Given below is one T cell receptor beta chain in context. This clone's antigen is unknown. The sample holds no much larger clone one base away, and base qualities are not on file. The record originates from a study of PD-L1 blockade in urothelial cancer (dated by TCRdb to about 2017). Context from the whole study: Every patient began therapy at some point between 2013 and 2015 and was given atezolizumab 1,200 mg intravenously every 3 weeks. About 90% of the roughly 29 patients were identified as males with urothelial cancer of bladder origin, and a prior smoking history was reported by 18 of 29 patients. An ECOG performance status of 0 or 1 was recorded for the patients, and 0 to 3 prior chemotherapy regimens had been received by the patients. Blood samples were analyzed at 3 weeks after treatment start (second dose) and at 6 weeks after treatment start. Blood samples gave a median of roughly 150,000 T cells and approximately 80,000 unique TCRs, with a median clonality of 0.080. An exploratory multi-omic analysis was conducted of the somatic, immune and clinical correlates of response to PD-L1 blockade with atezolizumab in urothelial cancer. Pretreatment tumor samples and matched peripheral blood, collected serially before and after atezolizumab treatment, underwent TCR sequencing. Durable clinical benefit was defined as progression-free survival longer than 6 months, and TCR features were also tested against progression-free and overall survival. Whole exome sequencing and RNA sequencing of pretreatment tumors were performed alongside TCR sequencing in the same patients. Durable clinical benefit was achieved by nine patients and was not achieved by 20 patients. Approximately 29 patients had pretreatment blood TCR-seq, approximately 24 had at least one posttreatment blood collection, and approximately 24 had tumor TCR-seq. Broad study findings and their caveats: Improved progression-free and overall survival was associated with having pretreatment peripheral blood TCR clonality below the median. Because the sample size was small (n of about 30) and many exploratory analyses were performed, the results are intended to be hypothesis-generating. Among patients with durable benefit, tumor-associated TCR clones showed greater expansion in peripheral blood 3 weeks after treatment started (n ≈ 22, p = 0.022).

To estimate absolute template abundance from read counts, synthetic TCR analog templates were spiked into each PCR. TCRbeta CDR3 regions were amplified from genomic DNA with bias-controlled V and J gene primers using the immunoSEQ assay. Sequencing of rearranged TCRbeta segments was performed at approximately 20X coverage. In the source study's methods: Clustering was used to correct sequencing errors, and CDR3s were annotated against IMGT to assign V, D and J genes. Downstream analyses used only productive TCRbeta rearrangements and left out out-of-frame or stop-codon sequences. To compute clonality, Shannon entropy was normalized by the log of the number of unique productive sequences and then subtracted from one. Clones differing between time points or between blood and tumor were identified by Fisher's exact test with Benjamini-Hochberg correction at adjusted p below 0.01. The table was pulled from immuneACCESS by TCRdb, which kept in-frame rearrangements only. Such tables lose some clones; where checked, under half of the loss comes from unresolved V genes, and the rest has no known cause. V, J and clone size are taken as reported in that table, and D and trimming were inferred from the DNA itself. The sample data list around 100,000 clones, and around 89% of these were observed just once. Of the sample, 1.6% falls within the top ten clones.

The time point label here, explained by the study, means: pretreatment peripheral blood. A total of under 35 patients with locally advanced or metastatic urothelial carcinoma, treated at Memorial Sloan Kettering on a trial protocol, made up the cohort. Peripheral blood mononuclear cells were collected pretreatment and during treatment, at between 1 and 8 total time points per patient. The Qiagen DNeasy Blood extraction kit was used to purify genomic DNA from total PBMCs and tumor samples. Collected pretreatment and during treatment, PBMCs were isolated and stored as previously described. Via the germline V gene, CDR1 is MNHEY and CDR2 SVGAGI. V is cut back by 6 bases and J by 7 bases, with 9 bases in the junction unmatched. From cysteine to phenylalanine, the CDR3 is 15 amino acids long. Left in the record is the CDR3 DNA by itself, 45 bases read in frame from the first base.

The sample in question was PBMCs, obtained around atezolizumab (anti-PD-L1) treatment. Recombination connected TRBV6-5 to TRBJ1-6, and 7 bases in between align with TRBD1. The receptor was isolated from a man aged 55 to 70 with urothelial cancer. In nucleotide form, the sequence is TGTGCCAGCAGCCAAACAGGGGTTGGCAATTCACCCCTCCACTTT. Its amino acids are CASSQTGVGNSPLHF.